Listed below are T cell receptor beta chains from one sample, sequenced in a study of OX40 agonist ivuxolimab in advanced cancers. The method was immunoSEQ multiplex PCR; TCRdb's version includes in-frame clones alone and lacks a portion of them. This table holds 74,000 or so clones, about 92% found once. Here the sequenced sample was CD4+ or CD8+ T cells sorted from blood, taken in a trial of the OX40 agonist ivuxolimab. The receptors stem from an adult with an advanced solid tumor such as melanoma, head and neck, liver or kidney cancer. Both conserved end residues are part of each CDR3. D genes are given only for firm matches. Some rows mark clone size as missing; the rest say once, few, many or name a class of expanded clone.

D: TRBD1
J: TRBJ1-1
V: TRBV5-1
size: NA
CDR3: CASRYTGGTEAFF
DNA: TGCGCCAGCAGATACACAGGGGGCACTGAAGCTTTCTTT

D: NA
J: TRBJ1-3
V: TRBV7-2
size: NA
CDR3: CASSWGPGTSGNTIYF
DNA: TGTGCCAGCAGCTGGGGGCCCGGGACCTCTGGAAACACCATATATTTT

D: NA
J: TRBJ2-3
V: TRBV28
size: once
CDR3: CASTPSYSTDTQYF
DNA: TGTGCCAGCACGCCTAGCTATAGCACAGATACGCAGTATTTT

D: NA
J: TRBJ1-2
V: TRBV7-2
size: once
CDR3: CASSLGGGNGYTF
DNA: TGTGCCAGCAGCTTAGGGGGAGGGAATGGCTACACCTTC

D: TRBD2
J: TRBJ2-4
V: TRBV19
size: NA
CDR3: CASSIDQLAGGKNIQYF
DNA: TGTGCCAGTAGTATAGATCAGTTAGCGGGAGGTAAAAACATTCAGTACTTC

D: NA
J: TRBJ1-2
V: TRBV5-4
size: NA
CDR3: CASSTGSDYGYTF
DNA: TGTGCCAGCAGCACCGGGAGCGACTATGGCTACACCTTC

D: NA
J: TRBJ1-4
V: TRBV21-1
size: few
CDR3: CASSKVREKLFF
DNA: TGTGCCAGCAGCAAAGTAAGGGAAAAACTGTTTTTT

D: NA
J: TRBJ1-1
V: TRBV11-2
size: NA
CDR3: CASSLRGEGGAFF
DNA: TGTGCCAGCAGCTTGAGGGGGGAGGGCGGAGCTTTCTTT

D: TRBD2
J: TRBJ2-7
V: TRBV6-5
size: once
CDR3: CASSYSGGIYEQYF
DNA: TGTGCCAGCAGTTATAGCGGGGGAATCTACGAGCAGTACTTC

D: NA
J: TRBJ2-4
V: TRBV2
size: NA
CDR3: CASSKGGAKNIQYF
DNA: TGTGCCAGCAGTAAGGGGGGGGCCAAAAACATTCAGTACTTC

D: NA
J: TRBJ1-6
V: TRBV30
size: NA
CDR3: CAWNSGTINSPLHF
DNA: TGTGCCTGGAACTCCGGGACCATAAATTCACCCCTCCACTTT

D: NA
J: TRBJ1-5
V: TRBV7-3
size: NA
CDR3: CASRLPGRNQPQHF
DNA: TGTGCCAGCCGTCTTCCGGGTCGCAATCAGCCCCAGCATTTT

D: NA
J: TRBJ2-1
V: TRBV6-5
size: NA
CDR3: CASTKQWNDEQFF
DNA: TGTGCCAGCACCAAACAATGGAACGATGAGCAGTTCTTC

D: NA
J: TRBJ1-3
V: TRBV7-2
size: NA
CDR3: CASSLDVENTIYF
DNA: TGTGCCAGCAGCTTAGACGTTGAAAACACCATATATTTT

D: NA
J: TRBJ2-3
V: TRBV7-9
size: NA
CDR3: CASSLDGAQYF
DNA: TGTGCCAGCAGCTTGGACGGGGCGCAGTATTTT

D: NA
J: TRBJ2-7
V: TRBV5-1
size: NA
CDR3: CASSLAGYSYEQYF
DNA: TGCGCCAGCAGCTTGGCCGGGTACTCCTACGAGCAGTACTTC

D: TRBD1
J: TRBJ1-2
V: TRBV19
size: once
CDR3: CASSIAGQGASYGYTF
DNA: TGTGCCAGTAGTATAGCGGGACAGGGGGCGAGCTATGGCTACACCTTC

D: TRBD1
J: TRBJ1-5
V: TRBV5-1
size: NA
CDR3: CASSTGQVNQPQHF
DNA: TGCGCCAGCAGCACGGGACAGGTCAATCAGCCCCAGCATTTT

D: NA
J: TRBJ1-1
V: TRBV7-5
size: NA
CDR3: CVRSEQYRVGKTEAFF
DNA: TGTGTCAGAAGCGAGCAATACAGGGTCGGGAAGACTGAAGCTTTCTTT

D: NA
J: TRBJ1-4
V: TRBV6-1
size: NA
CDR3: CASSDPGQNEKLFF
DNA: TGTGCCAGCAGTGACCCGGGACAAAATGAAAAACTGTTTTTT

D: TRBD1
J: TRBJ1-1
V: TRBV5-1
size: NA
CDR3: CASSLAPGGENTEAFF
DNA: TGCGCCAGCAGCTTGGCCCCAGGGGGTGAGAACACTGAAGCTTTCTTT

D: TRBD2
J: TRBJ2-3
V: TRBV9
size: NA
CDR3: CASSVELAGKYTQYF
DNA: TGTGCCAGCAGCGTAGAACTAGCGGGAAAATATACGCAGTATTTT

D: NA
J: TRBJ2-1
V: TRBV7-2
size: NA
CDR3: CASRTDYNEQFF
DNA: TGTGCCAGCAGAACAGACTACAATGAGCAGTTCTTC

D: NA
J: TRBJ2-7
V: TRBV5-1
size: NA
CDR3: CASRPTGGPYEQYF
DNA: TGCGCCAGCAGGCCTACCGGGGGCCCCTACGAGCAGTACTTC

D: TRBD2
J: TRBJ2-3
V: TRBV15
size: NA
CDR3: CATSRLAGVADTQYF
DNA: TGTGCCACCAGCAGACTTGCGGGAGTGGCAGATACGCAGTATTTT